The next 19 T cell receptor beta chains were all read from a single sample in a study. Via MiXCR, TCRdb re-called the 5' RACE reads, giving one row per CDR3 protein. This table holds roughly 45,000 distinct CDR3 sequences, less than 25% found once. Treg sorting used a CD4+CD25+CD127-/low gate. The sample taken for sequencing was Tregs sorted from blood. The receptors were sampled from a female donor with breast cancer.

This clonotype was counted at least ten times. V gene TRBV3-1 combines with J gene TRBJ2-5; D is ambiguous. The V and J ends lost 3 bases and 0 bases respectively, with 11 bases between them. In germline, CDR1 is LGHDT, CDR2 YNNKEL (reference sequence). This CDR3 has 15 residues. The CDR3 DNA is TGTGCCAGCAGCCAGGTTGCCAACAACCAAGAGACCCAGTACTTC. This gives the protein CASSQVANNQETQYF.

Within the sample, this clonotype is medium-sized. The J gene is TRBJ1-2, the V gene TRBV7-6, with no clear D. Trimming pared 5 bases from V and 4 bases from J, leaving 17 bases between. Germline CDR1 is SGHVS and CDR2 is FNYEAQ. This CDR3 spans 15 amino acids. The CDR3 protein is CASSPSYPGGYGYTF. The CDR3 bases are TGTGCCAGCAGCCCCAGTTATCCGGGCGGCTATGGCTACACCTTC.

Many counts were recorded for this clonotype. V and J are TRBV5-6 and TRBJ2-1; TRBD1 agrees at 9 bases. This CDR3 is built from 15 residues. The germline CDR1 and CDR2 sequences are SGHDT and YYEEEE. V trimming: 3 bases; J trimming: 8 bases; junction bases outside the gene matches: 9. Written as DNA, the CDR3 is TGTGCCAGCAGCTGGGAGGGACAGGGTGCCGATGAGCAGTTCTTC. This sequence encodes CASSWEGQGADEQFF.

A word on this clonotype: A clone one base away is much larger, so this may be a read error. This sequence joins TRBV2 and TRBJ2-3; D remains unclear. This CDR3 has 11 amino acids. Trimming stripped 1 base from V and 6 bases from J, with 2 bases between. Germline loops: CDR1 SNHLY, CDR2 FYNNEI. The DNA of the CDR3 is TGTGCCAGCAGTGAAGGGGATACGCAGTATTTT. Amino acid sequence: CASSEGDTQYF.

Points on this clonotype: It may be a read error: a sequence one base away is much more abundant. J is TRBJ1-5 and V is TRBV10-3; D gene uncertain. Germline CDR1 reads ENHRY; CDR2 reads SYGVKD. CDR3 length equals 13 residues. The CDR3 sequence is CATRLYSKQPQHF. CDR3 bases: TGTGCCACCCGGTTATATAGCAAGCAGCCCCAGCATTTT.

This clonotype was counted only a few times. This chain uses TRBV7-9 with TRBJ2-2, with D perhaps TRBD1 or TRBD2 (5 bases each). The CDR3 contains 14 residues. V was shortened by 4 bases and J by 3 bases, with 9 bases between the two germline ends. Germline V gives CDR1 SEHNR, CDR2 FQNEAQ (reference sequence). In DNA, the CDR3 is TGTGCCAGCAGCTCCCGGGACCACACCGGGGAGCTGTTTTTT. It yields the protein CASSSRDHTGELFF.

This clonotype was detected ten times or more. The chain combines TRBV5-1 with TRBJ2-5, with D unclear. V lost 2 bases and J lost 2, with 7 bases in between. This CDR3 comprises 13 residues. Germline assignment: CDR1 SGHRS and CDR2 YFSETQ. CDR3 sequence: CASSLTPQETQYF. Here the CDR3 DNA reads TGCGCCAGCAGCTTAACACCTCAAGAGACCCAGTACTTC.

This clonotype appeared many times. The rearrangement uses TRBV7-9 and TRBJ1-2, with D unresolved. The V gene lost 5 bases and the J gene lost 4 bases, with 8 bases spanning the gap. CDR3 size: 12 residues. Per the germline V gene, CDR1 is SEHNR and CDR2 is FQNEAQ (reference sequence). The CDR3 DNA sequence: TGTGCCAGCAGCAACTCGCCCTATGGCTACACCTTC. Translated: CASSNSPYGYTF.

This clonotype was counted at least ten times. The gene calls are TRBV13 and TRBJ2-1, with D uncertain. The CDR3 covers 14 residues. In germline, CDR1 is PRHDT, CDR2 FYEKMQ (reference sequence). The V and J ends lost 2 bases and 10 bases respectively, with 15 bases between them. Written as DNA, the CDR3 is TGTGCCAGCAGCTTAACCCGGGTGGACCTAGAGCAGTTCTTC. Its translation is CASSLTRVDLEQFF.

V and J are TRBV5-4 and TRBJ1-1; D gene unclear. V was shortened by 4 bases and J by 1 base, with 11 bases between the two germline ends. The CDR3 is 14 residues long. CDR1 is SGHNT and CDR2 is YYREEE in the germline V gene (reference sequence). The CDR3 nucleotides read TGTGCCAGCAGCCCCCAGAATAAGAACACTGAAGCTTTCTTT. Amino acid sequence: CASSPQNKNTEAFF.

With respect to this clonotype: At one boundary the junction diverges from the germline segment, which might be a read error. The J gene is TRBJ1-4, the V gene TRBV20-1, with 7 bases that match TRBD1. This CDR3 is built from 14 residues. From germline, CDR1 is DFQATT and CDR2 SNEGSKA (reference sequence). The CDR3 DNA is TGCGGTGCTCTCGACAGGGAGACGCTTGAAAAACTGTTTTTT. Its translation: CGALDRETLEKLFF.

This clonotype has a handful of counts. V usage is TRBV5-4 and J usage is TRBJ1-2; perhaps TRBD1 as D (6 bases). The CDR3 totals 13 residues. V dropped 1 base and J dropped 6 bases, with 10 bases sitting between them. Looked up from germline, CDR1 is SGHNT and CDR2 is YYREEE (reference sequence). This CDR3 is CASSLTGIDGYTF. The CDR3 DNA sequence: TGTGCCAGCAGCTTGACAGGGATAGATGGCTACACCTTC.

About this clonotype: Because the CDR3 is missing its conserved closing phenylalanine or tryptophan, this is likely a read error. V gene TRBV29-1 combines with J gene TRBJ1-1, with a tentative D call TRBD1 (6 bases). The V end lost 7 bases, the J end lost 3 bases, and 9 bases lay between the germline ends. CDR1 and CDR2 from the germline V gene are SQVTM and ANQGSEA. CDR3 size: 11 residues. Written as DNA, the CDR3 is TGCAGCGCTACAGGGTACACTGAAGCTTTCTTA. Its protein is CSATGYTEAFL.

The chain joins TRBV9 to TRBJ2-1; 11 bases fit TRBD2. Germline CDR1 and CDR2: SGDLS and YYNGEE. J was trimmed by 9 bases and V by 0 bases; bases with no gene match: 8. The CDR3 consists of 16 residues. CDR3 region: CASSVGLAGGWSEQFF. CDR3 DNA: TGTGCCAGCAGCGTAGGGCTAGCGGGAGGATGGTCTGAGCAGTTCTTC. The variable domain in full, completed from reference TRBV9 and TRBJ2-1, reads DSGVTQTPKHLITATGQRVTLRCSPRSGDLSVYWYQQSLDQGLQFLIQYYNGEERAKGNILERFSAQQFPDLHSELNLSSLELGDSALYFCASSVGLAGGWSEQFFGPGTRLTVL.

This clonotype was found a few times. This chain connects TRBV4-3 to TRBJ2-5; TRBD2 aligns across 7 bases. There are 16 residues in the CDR3. With V trimmed by 1 base and J by 2 bases, 7 bases remained unmatched. In germline, CDR1 is LGHNA, CDR2 YSLEER. The CDR3 nucleotides read TGCGCCAGCAGCCAAGGATGGGGAGGGATACAAGAGACCCAGTACTTC. This translates into CASSQGWGGIQETQYF.

This clonotype was picked up a small number of times. The chain recombines TRBV5-1 with TRBJ2-1; the match to TRBD2 covers 15 bases. The CDR3 is 21 residues long. From germline, CDR1 is SGHRS and CDR2 YFSETQ. V shed 3 bases, J shed 1 base, and the junction held 14 bases outside the gene matches. The CDR3 is CASSSYPPGLAGGWSYNEQFF. CDR3 DNA: TGCGCCAGCAGCTCATACCCTCCGGGACTAGCGGGGGGTTGGTCCTACAATGAGCAGTTCTTC.

This clonotype has a handful of counts. V gene TRBV28 combines with J gene TRBJ2-1, with TRBD2 identical over 8 bases. The CDR3 contains 15 residues. V lost 5 bases to trimming and J lost 4 bases; unmatched junction nucleotides: 7. CDR1 is MDHEN and CDR2 is SYDVKM in the germline V gene. CDR3: CASSPWTSKYNEQFF. The CDR3, as DNA: TGTGCCAGCAGTCCTTGGACTAGCAAGTACAATGAGCAGTTCTTC.

V gene TRBV5-6 combines with J gene TRBJ2-5; D might be TRBD2 (6 bases). Germline CDR1 reads SGHDT; CDR2 reads YYEEEE. CDR3 length: 16 amino acids. Deletions cut 0 bases from V and 6 bases from J, with 18 bases between. The CDR3, as DNA: TGTGCCAGCAGCTTGGGGACGGGAGCTGGGGGAAAGACCCAGTACTTC. As protein: CASSLGTGAGGKTQYF.

This clonotype was recorded a few times. The chain uses TRBV30 and TRBJ2-7; possibly TRBD1 for D (6 bases). The CDR3 covers 12 residues. The germline CDR1 and CDR2 sequences are GTSNPN and SVGIG (reference sequence). Between the trimmed V and J ends, which lost 3 bases and 2 bases, there was a span of 8 bases. CDR3 DNA sequence: TGTGCCTGGAGCGGGGACACCTACGAGCAGTACTTC. Amino acid sequence: CAWSGDTYEQYF.